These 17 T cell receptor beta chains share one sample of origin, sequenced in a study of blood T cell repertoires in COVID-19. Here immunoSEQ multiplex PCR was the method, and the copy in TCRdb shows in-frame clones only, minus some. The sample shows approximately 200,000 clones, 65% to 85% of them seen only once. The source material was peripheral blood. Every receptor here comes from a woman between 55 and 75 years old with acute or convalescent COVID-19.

The DNA for the CDR3 is TGTGCCAGCAGTAGGGGACTAACCACAGATACGCAGTATTTT. Translated, it gives CASSRGLTTDTQYF. V and J are TRBV2 and TRBJ2-3; 7 positions agree with TRBD2. Trimming took 5 bases from V and 2 from J; bases not matched to a gene: 4. This CDR3 is built from 14 residues. Germline V gene sequence: CDR1 SNHLY, CDR2 FYNNEI. The full variable domain, completed using reference TRBV2 and TRBJ2-3, is EPEVTQTPSHQVTQMGQEVILRCVPISNHLYFYWYRQILGQKVEFLVSFYNNEISEKSEIFDDQFSVERPDGSNFTLKIRSTKLEDSAMYFCASSRGLTTDTQYFGPGTRLTVL.

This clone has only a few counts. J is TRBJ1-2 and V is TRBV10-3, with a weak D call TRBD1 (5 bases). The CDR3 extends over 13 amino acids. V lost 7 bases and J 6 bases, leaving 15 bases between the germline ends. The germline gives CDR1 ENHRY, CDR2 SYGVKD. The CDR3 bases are TGTGCCATCACGTCGAGCCAGGGTCATGGCTACACCTTC. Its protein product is CAITSSQGHGYTF.

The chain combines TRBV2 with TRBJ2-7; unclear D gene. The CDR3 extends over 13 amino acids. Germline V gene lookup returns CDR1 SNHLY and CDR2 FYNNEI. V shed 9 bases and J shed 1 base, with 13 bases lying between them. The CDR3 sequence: CASSSLGSYEQYF. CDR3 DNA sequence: TGTGCCAGTTCGAGCCTCGGGTCCTACGAGCAGTACTTC.

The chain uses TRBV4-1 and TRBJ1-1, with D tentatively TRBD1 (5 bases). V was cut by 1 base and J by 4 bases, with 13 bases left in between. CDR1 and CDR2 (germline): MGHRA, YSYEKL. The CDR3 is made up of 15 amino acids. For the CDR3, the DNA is TGCGCCAGCAGCCAAGTTGCCGACGGGGGCACTGAAGCTTTCTTT. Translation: CASSQVADGGTEAFF.

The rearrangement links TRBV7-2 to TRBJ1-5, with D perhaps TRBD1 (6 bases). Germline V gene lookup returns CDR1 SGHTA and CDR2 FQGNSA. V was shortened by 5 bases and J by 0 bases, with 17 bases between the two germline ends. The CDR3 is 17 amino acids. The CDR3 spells CASSQTDSLYSNQPQHF. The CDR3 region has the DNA TGTGCCAGCAGCCAAACGGACAGTCTTTATAGCAATCAGCCCCAGCATTTT.

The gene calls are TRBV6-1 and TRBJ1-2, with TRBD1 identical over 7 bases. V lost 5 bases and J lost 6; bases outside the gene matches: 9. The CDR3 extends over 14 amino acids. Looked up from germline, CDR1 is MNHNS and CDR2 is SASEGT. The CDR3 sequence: CASSLLNRGDGYTF. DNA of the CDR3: TGTGCCAGCAGTCTCCTGAACAGGGGAGATGGCTACACCTTC.

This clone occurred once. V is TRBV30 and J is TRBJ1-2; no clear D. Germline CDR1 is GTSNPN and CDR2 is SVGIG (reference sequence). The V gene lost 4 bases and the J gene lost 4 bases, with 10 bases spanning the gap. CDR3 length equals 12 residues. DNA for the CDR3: TGTGCCTGGACAGACAACAGCTATGGCTACACCTTC. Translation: CAWTDNSYGYTF.

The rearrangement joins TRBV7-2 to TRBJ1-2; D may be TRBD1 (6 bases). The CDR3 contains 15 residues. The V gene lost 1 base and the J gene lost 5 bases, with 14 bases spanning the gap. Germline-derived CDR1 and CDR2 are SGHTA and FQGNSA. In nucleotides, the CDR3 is TGTGCCAGCAGCTTAGTGGCGGGGGCTGAGTATGGCTACACCTTC. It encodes CASSLVAGAEYGYTF.

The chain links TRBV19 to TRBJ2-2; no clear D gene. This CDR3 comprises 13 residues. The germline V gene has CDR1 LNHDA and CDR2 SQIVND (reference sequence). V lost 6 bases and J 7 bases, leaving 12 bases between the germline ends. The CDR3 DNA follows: TGTGCCAGTAGCCCATCAGTCCACGGGGAGCTGTTTTTT. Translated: CASSPSVHGELFF.

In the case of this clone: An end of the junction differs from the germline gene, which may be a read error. CDR3 sequence (DNA): TGTGCCAGCAGAGAAGGGGGGCGGGAAAAACTGTTTTTT. Translating gives CASREGGREKLFF. V is TRBV6-1 and J is TRBJ1-4; TRBD1 is a possible D gene (6 bases). Germline values: CDR1 MNHNS, CDR2 SASEGT. This CDR3 contains 13 residues.

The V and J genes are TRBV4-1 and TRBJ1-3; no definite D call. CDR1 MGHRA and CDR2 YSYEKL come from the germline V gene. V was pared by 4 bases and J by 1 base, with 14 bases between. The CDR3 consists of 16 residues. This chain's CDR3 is CASSLPRGRSGNTIYF. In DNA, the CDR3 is TGCGCCAGCAGCCTCCCCCGCGGGAGGTCTGGAAACACCATATATTTT.

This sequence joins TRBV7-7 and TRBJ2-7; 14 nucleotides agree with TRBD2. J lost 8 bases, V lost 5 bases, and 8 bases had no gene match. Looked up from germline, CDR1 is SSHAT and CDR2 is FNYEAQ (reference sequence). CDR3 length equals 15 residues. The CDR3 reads CASSAGGLAGAKQYF. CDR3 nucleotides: TGTGCCAGCAGCGCGGGGGGACTAGCGGGGGCAAAGCAGTACTTC.

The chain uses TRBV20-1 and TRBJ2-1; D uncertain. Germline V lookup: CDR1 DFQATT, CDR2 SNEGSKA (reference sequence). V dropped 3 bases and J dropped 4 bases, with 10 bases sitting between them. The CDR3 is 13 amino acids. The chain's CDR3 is CSASWAAYNEQFF. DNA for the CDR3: TGCAGTGCTAGTTGGGCTGCGTACAATGAGCAGTTCTTC.

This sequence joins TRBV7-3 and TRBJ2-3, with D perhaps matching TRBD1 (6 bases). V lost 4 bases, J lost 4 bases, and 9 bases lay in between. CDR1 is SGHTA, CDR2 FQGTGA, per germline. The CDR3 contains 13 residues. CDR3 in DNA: TGTGCCAGCAGCTCGACAGGCCCAGATACGCAGTATTTT. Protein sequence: CASSSTGPDTQYF.

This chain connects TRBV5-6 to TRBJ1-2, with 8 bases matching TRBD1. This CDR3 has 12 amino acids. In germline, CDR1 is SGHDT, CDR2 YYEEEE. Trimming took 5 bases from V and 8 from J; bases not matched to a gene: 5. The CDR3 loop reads CASSQGARGYTF. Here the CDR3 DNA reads TGTGCCAGCAGTCAGGGGGCGCGGGGCTACACCTTC.

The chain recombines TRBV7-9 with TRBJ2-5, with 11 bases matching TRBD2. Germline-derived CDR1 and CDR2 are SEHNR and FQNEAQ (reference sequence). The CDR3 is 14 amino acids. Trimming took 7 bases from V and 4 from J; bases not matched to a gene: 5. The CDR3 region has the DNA TGTGCCAGCACTCTGGGACTAGCGGTAGAGACCCAGTACTTC. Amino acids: CASTLGLAVETQYF.

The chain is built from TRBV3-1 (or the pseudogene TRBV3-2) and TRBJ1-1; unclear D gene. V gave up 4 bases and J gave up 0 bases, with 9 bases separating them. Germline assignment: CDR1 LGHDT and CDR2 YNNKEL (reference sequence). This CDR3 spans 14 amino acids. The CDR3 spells CASSPRGVNTEAFF. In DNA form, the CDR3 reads TGTGCCAGCAGCCCGCGAGGAGTGAACACTGAAGCTTTCTTT.